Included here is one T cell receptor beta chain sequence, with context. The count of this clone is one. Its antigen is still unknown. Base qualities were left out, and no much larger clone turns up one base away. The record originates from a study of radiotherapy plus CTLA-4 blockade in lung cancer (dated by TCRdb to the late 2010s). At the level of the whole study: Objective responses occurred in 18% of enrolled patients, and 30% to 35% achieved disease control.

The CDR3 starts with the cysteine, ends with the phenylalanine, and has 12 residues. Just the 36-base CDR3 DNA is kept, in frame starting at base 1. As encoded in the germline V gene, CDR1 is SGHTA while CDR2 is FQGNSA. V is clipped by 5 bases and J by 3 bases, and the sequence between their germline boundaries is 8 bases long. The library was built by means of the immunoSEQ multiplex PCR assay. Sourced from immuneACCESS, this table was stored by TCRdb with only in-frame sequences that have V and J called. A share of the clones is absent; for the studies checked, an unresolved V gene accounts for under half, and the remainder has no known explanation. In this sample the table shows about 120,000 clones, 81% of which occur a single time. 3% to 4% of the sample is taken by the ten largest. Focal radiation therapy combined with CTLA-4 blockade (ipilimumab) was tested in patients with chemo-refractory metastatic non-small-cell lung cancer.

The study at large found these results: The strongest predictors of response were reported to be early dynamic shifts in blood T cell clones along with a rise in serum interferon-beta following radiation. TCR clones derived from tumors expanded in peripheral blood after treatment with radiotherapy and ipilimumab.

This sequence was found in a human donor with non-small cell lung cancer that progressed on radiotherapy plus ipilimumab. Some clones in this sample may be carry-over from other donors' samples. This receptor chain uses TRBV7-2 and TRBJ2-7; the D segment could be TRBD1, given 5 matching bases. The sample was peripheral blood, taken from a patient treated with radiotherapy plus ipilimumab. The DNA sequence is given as TGTGCCAGCAGCGCGGACAACTACGAGCAGTACTTC. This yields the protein CASSADNYEQYF. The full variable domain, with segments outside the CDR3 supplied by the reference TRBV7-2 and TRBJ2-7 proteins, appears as GAGVSQSPSNKVTEKGKDVELRCDPISGHTALYWYRQSLGQGLEFLIYFQGNSAPDKSGLPSDRFSAERTGGSVSTLTIQRTQQEDSAVYLCASSADNYEQYFGPGTRLTVT.